This entry features one T cell receptor beta chain sequence. Its antigen remains unidentified. There are no base qualities to consult, and no much larger clone falls within one base. This sample was included in a study of vaccination effects on CD4 cells after COVID-19 (dated by TCRdb to about 2022). About the full investigation: Each participant got two doses of an mRNA SARS-CoV-2 vaccine, either BNT162b2 or mRNA-1273. SARS-CoV-2 spike-specific CD4+ TCR repertoires were compared before and after mRNA vaccination in COVID-19 convalescent patients and in infection-naive vaccine recipients. The full study included some 10 COVID-19 convalescent patients and several SARS-CoV-2-naive healthy vaccine recipients. The Oncomine TCR Beta short-read assay on an Illumina iSeq 100 was used to sequence cultures from other donors in the study. The research as a whole found: Marked clonal contraction was observed in both infection-induced and vaccine-induced clones at late post-vaccination timepoints, consistent with waning T cell responses. In healthy vaccine recipients, vaccine-induced clones were almost all SARS-CoV-2 mono-reactive, with only 1 of 255 cross-reactive with common cold coronaviruses. Limitations of the study were the small number of convalescent patients and the absence of early post-infection timepoints.

To identify antigen-specific CD4+ T cell clonotypes by their expansion, the ViraFEST assay first stimulated PBMC with viral peptide pools and then applied TCR sequencing. After less than eleven days of culture, CD4+ T cells were isolated with the EasySep CD4+ T cell isolation kit. Healthy vaccine recipients had no prior SARS-CoV-2 infection, confirmed by negative nucleocapsid antibodies before and after vaccination. About 1.8 million PBMC per well were cultured with about 10 ug/ml peptides in IMDM containing roughly 5% human AB serum, about 10 IU/ml IL-2 and gentamicin. On days 3 and 7, half of the culture medium was replaced with fresh IL-2-containing medium. Unless noted otherwise, every peptide stimulation condition was grown in triplicate wells. PBMC were separated from whole blood using Ficoll-Paque Plus gradient centrifugation and were then either cryopreserved at -140C or used fresh. The overlapping peptide pools covered the spike proteins of SARS-CoV-2 and of the common cold coronaviruses HCoV-NL63, HCoV-OC43 and HCoV-229E. The QIAamp micro DNA kit was used to extract genomic DNA from the cultured CD4+ T cells.

The library was built by means of the immunoSEQ multiplex PCR assay. DNA from the CD4+ T cells that had been cultured and isolated underwent TCR beta CDR3 sequencing. Under the source paper's analysis protocol: The analysis removed non-productive TCR sequences, trimmed reads to the CDR3 region, and retained only CDR3s that were 7 or more amino acids long. Antigen-specific clonotypes were identified with the MANAFEST web app by comparing expansion in peptide wells against reference cultures. For clones to be considered positive, expansion at FDR<0.05 versus reference and all other wells, an odds ratio above 5, and a frequency above 0.1% in two replicate wells were required. A clonotype was called cross-reactive if it was significantly expanded both in SARS-CoV-2 spike wells and in at least one common cold coronavirus spike condition. Using the stringdist R package, CDR3 similarity was measured by Levenshtein distance, and unrooted trees were constructed with ape in R 3.6.1. TCRdb carries this immuneACCESS record with in-frame sequences only. Its versions omit some clonotypes, under half of them owing to an unresolved V gene in the studies checked, with the rest unexplained. Clonal size and the V and J genes are those of that table, whereas D and trimming came from the DNA. The sample includes fewer than 65,000 clones, with roughly 79% observed a single time. More than 2% of the sample is held by the ten biggest clonotypes.

The sequence came from a human donor who received a COVID-19 vaccine. Sequencing used CD4+ T cells from PBMCs cultured with HCoV-229E spike peptides, obtained before COVID-19 vaccination. The sample's cell subset or site, from its label and the paper: HCoV-229E spike overlapping peptide pool stimulation.

At the DNA level, the sequence is TGCGCCAGCAGCTTGGGGTGGGGGGCCTATAATTCACCCCTCCACTTT. It encodes CASSLGWGAYNSPLHF. This chain joins TRBV5-1 to TRBJ1-6, and TRBD1 may be the D gene, going by 5 matching bases. The CDR3 runs 16 amino acids, cysteine and phenylalanine included. Only the CDR3 part of the read is kept: 48 bases, read in frame from the first base. V is shortened by 0 bases, J by 2 bases, and the region joining them spans 9 bases. According to the germline V gene, CDR1 reads SGHRS and CDR2 reads YFSETQ.